This is a list of T cell receptor beta chains from one sample in a study of T cell responses to AZD1222 COVID-19 vaccine. TCRdb's copy holds only in-frame clones and misses some; the assay was immunoSEQ multiplex PCR. The sample includes about 100,000 clones, more than 75% of them seen just once. Sequencing used peripheral blood, obtained 28 days after the second dose of the MenACWY control vaccine. The receptor source for this set is an adult who received the MenACWY meningococcal vaccine as a control. Both conserved end residues are part of each CDR3. The order of the fields is clone size, V gene, J gene, D gene, CDR3 DNA, CDR3 protein. A D gene is named only where the DNA matches it firmly. Only part of the rows carry a size: once, few, many, or a class if the clone is expanded.

clone size: NA
V gene: TRBV20-1
J gene: TRBJ1-2
D gene: NA
CDR3 DNA: TGCAGTGCTAGACCAAACTATGGCTACACCTTC
CDR3 protein: CSARPNYGYTF

clone size: NA
V gene: TRBV4-3
J gene: TRBJ2-7
D gene: NA
CDR3 DNA: TGCGCCAGCAGCCAAGAGGCGGGCCGGGACACTTACCTACCGAGCTCCTACGAGCAGTACTTC
CDR3 protein: CASSQEAGRDTYLPSSYEQYF

clone size: NA
V gene: TRBV25-1
J gene: TRBJ2-3
D gene: NA
CDR3 DNA: TGTGCCAGCAGTGACCACATCCGAGGGGATACGCAGTATTTT
CDR3 protein: CASSDHIRGDTQYF

clone size: NA
V gene: TRBV5-1
J gene: TRBJ1-2
D gene: NA
CDR3 DNA: TGCGCCAGCAGCATGGGGCGCTATGGCTACACCTTC
CDR3 protein: CASSMGRYGYTF

clone size: few
V gene: TRBV24-1
J gene: TRBJ2-5
D gene: NA
CDR3 DNA: TGTGCCACCAGTGATAACATCGTTGGACAAGAGACCCAGTACTTC
CDR3 protein: CATSDNIVGQETQYF

clone size: NA
V gene: TRBV6-6
J gene: TRBJ1-5
D gene: NA
CDR3 DNA: TGTGCCAGCAGTCGAACAGGGAAGGGAGGCAATCAGCCCCAGCATTTT
CDR3 protein: CASSRTGKGGNQPQHF

clone size: NA
V gene: TRBV19
J gene: TRBJ1-4
D gene: NA
CDR3 DNA: TGTGCCAGCCTAGGGCAGAATAATGAAAAACTGTTTTTT
CDR3 protein: CASLGQNNEKLFF

clone size: NA
V gene: TRBV18
J gene: TRBJ1-3
D gene: TRBD1
CDR3 DNA: TGTGCCAGCTCCGGCGACAGGGCCACTGGAAACACCATATATTTT
CDR3 protein: CASSGDRATGNTIYF

clone size: few
V gene: TRBV5-8
J gene: TRBJ1-1
D gene: NA
CDR3 DNA: TGTGCCAGCAGCCCCCGGGGGTCCACTGAAGCTTTCTTT
CDR3 protein: CASSPRGSTEAFF

clone size: few
V gene: TRBV28
J gene: TRBJ2-7
D gene: NA
CDR3 DNA: TGTGCCAGCAGTTTATACTATCAAGCCTACGAGCAGTACTTC
CDR3 protein: CASSLYYQAYEQYF

clone size: NA
V gene: TRBV19
J gene: TRBJ1-3
D gene: NA
CDR3 DNA: TGTGCCAGTAGGGATTTCTCTGGAAACACCATATATTTT
CDR3 protein: CASRDFSGNTIYF

clone size: NA
V gene: TRBV24-1
J gene: TRBJ1-6
D gene: TRBD1
CDR3 DNA: TGTGCCACCAGTGATCTGGACAGGGGGAGAAATTCACCCCTCCACTTT
CDR3 protein: CATSDLDRGRNSPLHF

clone size: NA
V gene: TRBV20-1
J gene: TRBJ1-2
D gene: NA
CDR3 DNA: TGCAGTGCTAGGCGGGACTATGGCTACACCTTC
CDR3 protein: CSARRDYGYTF

clone size: NA
V gene: TRBV10-3
J gene: TRBJ2-2
D gene: TRBD2
CDR3 DNA: TGTGCCATCTCTGCTCTAGCGGGTTTCACCGGGGAGCTGTTTTTT
CDR3 protein: CAISALAGFTGELFF

clone size: NA
V gene: TRBV27
J gene: TRBJ2-1
D gene: NA
CDR3 DNA: TGTGCCAGCAGCCCCTCAATATACAATGAGCAGTTCTTC
CDR3 protein: CASSPSIYNEQFF

clone size: NA
V gene: TRBV15
J gene: TRBJ1-4
D gene: NA
CDR3 DNA: TGTGCCACCAGCAGACCCATGGGTCCAGGAGGGAATGAAAAACTGTTTTTT
CDR3 protein: CATSRPMGPGGNEKLFF

clone size: NA
V gene: TRBV6-5
J gene: TRBJ2-2
D gene: NA
CDR3 DNA: TGTGCCAGCAGATCCCTAGGGAGGGAGCTGTTTTTT
CDR3 protein: CASRSLGRELFF

clone size: NA
V gene: TRBV29-1
J gene: TRBJ2-2
D gene: NA
CDR3 DNA: TGCAGCGTTGATAGGGGAAACACCGGGGAGCTGTTTTTT
CDR3 protein: CSVDRGNTGELFF

clone size: NA
V gene: TRBV6-5
J gene: TRBJ2-7
D gene: NA
CDR3 DNA: TGTGCCAGCAGTTCACCGACAGGACCCTACGAGCAGTACTTC
CDR3 protein: CASSSPTGPYEQYF

clone size: NA
V gene: TRBV19
J gene: TRBJ2-6
D gene: TRBD1
CDR3 DNA: TGTGCCAGTAGTATTGGGACAGGGCTCTCTGGGGCCAACGTCCTGACTTTC
CDR3 protein: CASSIGTGLSGANVLTF

clone size: NA
V gene: TRBV5-5
J gene: TRBJ1-3
D gene: NA
CDR3 DNA: TGTGCCAGCAGCTTAGGGGGTGTTGGAAACACCATATATTTT
CDR3 protein: CASSLGGVGNTIYF

clone size: NA
V gene: TRBV6-5
J gene: TRBJ2-1
D gene: NA
CDR3 DNA: TGTGCCAGCAGTCCGCGGGACACCTATCATGAGCAGTTCTTC
CDR3 protein: CASSPRDTYHEQFF

clone size: NA
V gene: TRBV6-5
J gene: TRBJ1-6
D gene: NA
CDR3 DNA: TGTGCCAGCAGTTTACCGCGCGGGCGAAATTCACCCCTCCACTTT
CDR3 protein: CASSLPRGRNSPLHF